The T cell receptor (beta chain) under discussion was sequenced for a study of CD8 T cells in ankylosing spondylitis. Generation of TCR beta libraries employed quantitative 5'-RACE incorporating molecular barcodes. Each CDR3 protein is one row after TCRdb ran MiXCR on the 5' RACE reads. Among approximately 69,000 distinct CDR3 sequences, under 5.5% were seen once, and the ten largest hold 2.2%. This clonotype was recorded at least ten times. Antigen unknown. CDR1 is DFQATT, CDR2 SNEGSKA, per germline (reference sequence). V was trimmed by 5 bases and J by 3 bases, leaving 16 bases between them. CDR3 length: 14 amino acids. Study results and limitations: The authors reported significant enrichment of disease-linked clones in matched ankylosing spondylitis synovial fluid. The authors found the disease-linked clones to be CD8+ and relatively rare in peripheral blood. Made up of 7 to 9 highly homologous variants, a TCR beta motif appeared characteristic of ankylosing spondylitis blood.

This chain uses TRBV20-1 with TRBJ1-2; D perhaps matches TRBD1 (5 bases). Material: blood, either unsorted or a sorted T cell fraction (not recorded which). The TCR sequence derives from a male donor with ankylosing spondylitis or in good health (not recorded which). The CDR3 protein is CSAPEGRLDYGYTF. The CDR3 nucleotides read TGCAGTGCTCCTGAGGGGCGCTTGGACTATGGCTACACCTTC.